Here is one T cell receptor beta chain with its context. This specimen belongs to a study of monozygotic twins with cystic fibrosis. This CDR3 is 16 amino acids long. Germline V CDR1 and CDR2: SQVTM, ANQGSEA. Trimming took 0 bases from V and 3 from J, leaving 17 bases between them. Profiled with immunoSEQ multiplex PCR; TCRdb holds only in-frame clones, not every one. Here the sample spans 25,000 to 40,000 clones, approximately 96% being singletons. Sequencing input: blood. The TCR originated in a girl aged 2 to 10 with cystic fibrosis. This chain connects TRBV29-1 to TRBJ2-5, with D possibly TRBD1 on 5 matching bases. DNA of the CDR3: TGCAGCGTTGAAGACTTGGCCAGGGATTATGAAGAGACCCAGTACTTC. Protein: CSVEDLARDYEETQYF.